Each of the 15 T cell receptor beta chains below was sequenced from the same sample in a study of pediatric ulcerative colitis. Libraries were prepared by immunoSEQ multiplex PCR; TCRdb keeps only in-frame clonotypes and omits some of them. The table includes roughly 64,000 clones, about nine tenths detected once. The sequenced sample consisted of blood. These receptors were taken from a boy between 5 and 17 years old with severe ulcerative colitis.

The V call is TRBV6-4, the J call TRBJ1-2; D remains unclear. Trimming shortened V by 7 bases and J by 2 bases, and 11 bases separated the two germline ends. Germline-derived CDR1 and CDR2 are MRHNA and SNTAGT. The length of the CDR3 is 13 residues. This CDR3 reads CASNPGGNYGYTF. The CDR3 DNA reads as TGTGCCAGCAATCCGGGAGGAAACTATGGCTACACCTTC.

The V and J genes are TRBV9 and TRBJ1-2; D uncertain. Germline V lookup: CDR1 SGDLS, CDR2 YYNGEE. Trimming cost V 0 bases and J 6 bases, with 6 bases left between them. The length of the CDR3 is 12 residues. The CDR3 is CASSVGGDGYTF. The CDR3 nucleotides read TGTGCCAGCAGCGTAGGTGGCGATGGCTACACCTTC.

A few counts support this clone. The chain links TRBV2 to TRBJ1-2; D is perhaps TRBD1 (5 bases). Trimming pared 6 bases from V and 4 bases from J, leaving 15 bases between. CDR3 length equals 14 residues. CDR1 is SNHLY and CDR2 is FYNNEI in the germline V gene. The CDR3 is CASRQGVLGYGYTF. The CDR3 bases are TGTGCCAGCAGGCAAGGGGTGCTTGGCTATGGCTACACCTTC.

The chain couples TRBV19 to TRBJ1-1; perhaps TRBD1 as D (5 bases). V lost 4 bases and J 4 bases, leaving 10 bases between the germline ends. CDR3 length: 13 residues. Germline-derived CDR1 and CDR2 are LNHDA and SQIVND (reference sequence). The CDR3 protein is CASSTGGSTEAFF. CDR3 DNA sequence: TGTGCCAGTAGTACGGGGGGGAGCACTGAAGCTTTCTTT.

J is TRBJ2-5 and V is TRBV20-1; D is possibly TRBD1 or TRBD2 (7 bases each). The length of the CDR3 is 11 residues. Between the trimmed V and J ends, which lost 7 bases and 5 bases, there was a span of 11 bases. CDR1 is DFQATT and CDR2 is SNEGSKA in the germline V gene (reference sequence). The CDR3 reads CSGEGAETQYF. The CDR3 DNA follows: TGCAGTGGGGAGGGGGCGGAGACCCAGTACTTC.

The chain uses TRBV5-4 and TRBJ2-3; 13 bases are shared with TRBD2. This CDR3 region has 17 residues. V dropped 3 bases and J dropped 2; count of bases not matched to a gene: 6. CDR1 SGHNT and CDR2 YYREEE come from the germline V gene (reference sequence). The CDR3, as DNA: TGTGCCAGCAGCTGGGAACTAGCGGGAGGGATCACAGATACGCAGTATTTT. The encoded protein is CASSWELAGGITDTQYF.

The CDR3 loop reads CASSPGSYEQYF. CDR3 DNA: TGTGCCAGCAGTCCCGGGTCCTACGAGCAGTACTTC. The V gene is TRBV27, the J gene TRBJ2-7; D gene ambiguous. V was cut by 5 bases and J by 1 base, with 6 bases left in between. CDR1 is MNHEY, CDR2 SMNVEV, per germline (reference sequence). The CDR3 length is 12 residues.

The chain couples TRBV2 to TRBJ2-1, with D possibly being TRBD2 (6 bases). Trimming cost V 4 bases and J 5 bases, with 15 bases left between them. The CDR3 has 15 residues. Germline CDR1 is SNHLY and CDR2 is FYNNEI. The chain's CDR3 is CASSGRVPGDNEQFF. The CDR3 region has the DNA TGTGCCAGCAGTGGGAGGGTTCCCGGGGACAATGAGCAGTTCTTC.

This clone was seen a few times. This chain uses TRBV13 with TRBJ1-1; TRBD1 is a possible D gene (6 bases). V was cut by 1 base and J by 6 bases, with 9 bases left in between. The CDR3 is 13 residues long. Germline CDR1 reads PRHDT; CDR2 reads FYEKMQ (reference sequence). The CDR3 here is CASSLAGEAEAFF. As DNA, the CDR3 is TGTGCCAGCAGCTTAGCAGGGGAGGCTGAAGCTTTCTTT.

The table lists this clone with a count of one. The J gene is TRBJ2-1, the V gene TRBV6-5; TRBD2 might be the D (6 bases). V was clipped by 4 bases and J by 9 bases, with 16 bases between them. The CDR3 is 14 residues long. The germline CDR1 and CDR2 sequences are MNHEY and SVGAGI. CDR3 coding DNA: TGTGCCAGCAGTTCTCACGGGGCCGGGGGTGAGCAGTTCTTC. The encoded protein is CASSSHGAGGEQFF.

This sequence joins TRBV10-3 and TRBJ2-7; TRBD2 aligns across 10 bases. The trim removed 11 bases at V and 6 bases at J, leaving 10 bases unmatched. The length of the CDR3 is 13 residues. CDR1 ENHRY and CDR2 SYGVKD come from the germline V gene. The CDR3 sequence is CASLGVAGGEQYF. In DNA form, the CDR3 reads TGTGCCTCCCTCGGGGTAGCGGGAGGCGAGCAGTACTTC.

The chain combines TRBV27 with TRBJ2-5; D remains ambiguous. The CDR3 covers 15 residues. Germline V gene data show CDR1 as MNHEY and CDR2 as SMNVEV (reference sequence). Trimming shortened V by 2 bases and J by 2 bases, and 12 bases separated the two germline ends. CDR3 coding DNA: TGTGCCAGCAGTTTAACGGCCAACCCACAAGAGACCCAGTACTTC. As protein: CASSLTANPQETQYF.

V gene TRBV13 combines with J gene TRBJ2-3; no firm D call. V lost 5 bases to trimming and J lost 0 bases, with 3 bases between them. The CDR3 has 12 amino acids. From germline, CDR1 is PRHDT and CDR2 FYEKMQ (reference sequence). The CDR3 region is CASSESTDTQYF. For the CDR3, the DNA is TGTGCCAGCAGCGAGAGCACAGATACGCAGTATTTT.

The CDR3 DNA is TGCGCCAGCAGCCAAGATCGAGGGACAGGGAATGTCTATGGCTACACCTTC. Its protein product is CASSQDRGTGNVYGYTF. The chain combines TRBV4-3 with TRBJ1-2, with 9 nucleotides matching TRBD1. The CDR3 consists of 17 residues. Germline V lookup: CDR1 LGHNA, CDR2 YSLEER. V dropped 0 bases and J dropped 4; count of bases not matched to a gene: 9.

V usage is TRBV6-6 and J usage is TRBJ1-5, with a possible D match to TRBD1 (5 bases). V was pared by 5 bases and J by 2 bases, with 7 bases between. This CDR3 region has 13 residues. The germline gives CDR1 MNHNY, CDR2 SVGAGI (reference sequence). The CDR3 sequence is CASSTQGNQPQHF. The CDR3 DNA reads as TGTGCCAGCAGTACACAGGGCAATCAGCCCCAGCATTTT.